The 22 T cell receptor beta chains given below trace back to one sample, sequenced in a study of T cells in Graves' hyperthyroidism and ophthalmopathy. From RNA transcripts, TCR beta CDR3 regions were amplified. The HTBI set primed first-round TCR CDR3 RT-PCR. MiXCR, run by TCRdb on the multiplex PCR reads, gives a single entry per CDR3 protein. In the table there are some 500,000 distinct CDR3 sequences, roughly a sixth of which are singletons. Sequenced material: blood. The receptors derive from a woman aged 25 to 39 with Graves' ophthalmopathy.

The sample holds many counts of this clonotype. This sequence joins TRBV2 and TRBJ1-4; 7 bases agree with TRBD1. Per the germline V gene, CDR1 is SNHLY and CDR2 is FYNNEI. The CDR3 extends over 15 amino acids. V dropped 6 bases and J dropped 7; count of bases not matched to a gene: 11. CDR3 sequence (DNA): TGTGCCAGCAGCTCGTGGGACAGCACGATTGAAAAACTGTTTTTT. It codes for CASSSWDSTIEKLFF.

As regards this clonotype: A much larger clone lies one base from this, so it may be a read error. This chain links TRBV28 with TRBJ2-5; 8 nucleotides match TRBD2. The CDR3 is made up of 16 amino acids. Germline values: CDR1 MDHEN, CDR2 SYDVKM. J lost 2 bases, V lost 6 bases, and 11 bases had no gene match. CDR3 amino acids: CASSRIRRGGQETQYF. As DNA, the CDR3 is TGTGCCAGCAGCCGAATAAGACGGGGGGGTCAAGAGACCCAGTACTTC. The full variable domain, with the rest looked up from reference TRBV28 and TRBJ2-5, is DVKVTQSSRYLVKRTGEKVFLECVQDMDHENMFWYRQDPGLGLRLIYFSYDVKMKEKGDIPEGYSVSREKKERFSLILESASTNQTSMYLCASSRIRRGGQETQYFGPGTRLLVL.

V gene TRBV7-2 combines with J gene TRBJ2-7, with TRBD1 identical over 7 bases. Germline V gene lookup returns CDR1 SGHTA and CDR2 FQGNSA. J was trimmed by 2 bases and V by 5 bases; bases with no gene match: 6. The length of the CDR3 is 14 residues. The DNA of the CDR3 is TGTGCCAGCAGCGCCCCGGGACAGACCTACGAGCAGTACTTC. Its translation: CASSAPGQTYEQYF. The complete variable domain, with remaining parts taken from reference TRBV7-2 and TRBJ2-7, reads GAGVSQSPSNKVTEKGKDVELRCDPISGHTALYWYRQSLGQGLEFLIYFQGNSAPDKSGLPSDRFSAERTGGSVSTLTIQRTQQEDSAVYLCASSAPGQTYEQYFGPGTRLTVT.

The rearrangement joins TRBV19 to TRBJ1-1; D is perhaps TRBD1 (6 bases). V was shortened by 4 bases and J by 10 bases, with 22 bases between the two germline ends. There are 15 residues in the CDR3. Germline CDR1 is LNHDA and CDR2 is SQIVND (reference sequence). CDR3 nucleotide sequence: TGTGCCAGTAGTAAGGGGAACAACAGGGACCTTGGAGCTTTCTTT. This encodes CASSKGNNRDLGAFF.

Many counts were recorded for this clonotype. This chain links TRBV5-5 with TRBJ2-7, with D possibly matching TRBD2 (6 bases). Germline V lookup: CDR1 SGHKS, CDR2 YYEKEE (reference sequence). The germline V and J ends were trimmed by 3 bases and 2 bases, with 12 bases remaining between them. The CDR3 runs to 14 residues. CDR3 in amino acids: CASSWGDTPYEQYF. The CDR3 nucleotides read TGTGCCAGCAGCTGGGGGGATACCCCCTACGAGCAGTACTTC.

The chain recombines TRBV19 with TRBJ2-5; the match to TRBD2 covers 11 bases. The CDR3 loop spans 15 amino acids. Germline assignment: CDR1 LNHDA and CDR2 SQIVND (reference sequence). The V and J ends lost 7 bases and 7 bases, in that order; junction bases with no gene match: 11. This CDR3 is CASTSGTSGPGTQYF. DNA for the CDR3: TGTGCCAGTACCAGCGGGACTAGCGGTCCAGGGACCCAGTACTTC. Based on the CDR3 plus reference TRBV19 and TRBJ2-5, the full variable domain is DGGITQSPKYLFRKEGQNVTLSCEQNLNHDAMYWYRQDPGQGLRLIYYSQIVNDFQKGDIAEGYSVSREKKESFPLTVTSAQKNPTAFYLCASTSGTSGPGTQYFGPGTRLLVL.

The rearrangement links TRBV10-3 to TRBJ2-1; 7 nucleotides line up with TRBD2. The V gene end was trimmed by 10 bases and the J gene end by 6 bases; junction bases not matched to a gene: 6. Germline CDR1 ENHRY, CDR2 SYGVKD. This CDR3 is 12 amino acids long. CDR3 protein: CATGLDPNEQFF. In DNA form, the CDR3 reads TGTGCCACCGGACTAGACCCCAATGAGCAGTTCTTC.

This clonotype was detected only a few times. This CDR3 is CATSMGQDFSYEQYF. CDR3 nucleotide sequence: TGTGCCACCAGCATGGGACAGGACTTCTCCTACGAGCAGTACTTC. V and J are TRBV15 and TRBJ2-7; the match to TRBD1 covers 8 bases. The trim removed 4 bases at V and 0 bases at J, leaving 5 bases unmatched. The CDR3 is 15 residues long. The V gene's germline CDR1 is LNHNV and CDR2 YYDKDF (reference sequence).

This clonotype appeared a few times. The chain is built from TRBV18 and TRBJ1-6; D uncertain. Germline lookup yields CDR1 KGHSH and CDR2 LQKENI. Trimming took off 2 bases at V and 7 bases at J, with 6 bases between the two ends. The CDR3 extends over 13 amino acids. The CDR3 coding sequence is TGTGCCAGCTCACCAGGGGTAAATTCACCCCTCCACTTT. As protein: CASSPGVNSPLHF.

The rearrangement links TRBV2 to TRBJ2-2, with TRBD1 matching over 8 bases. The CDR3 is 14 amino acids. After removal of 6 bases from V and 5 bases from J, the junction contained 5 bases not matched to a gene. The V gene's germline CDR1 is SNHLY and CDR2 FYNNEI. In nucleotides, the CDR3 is TGTGCCAGCAGAGGACAGGGTTCGACCGGGGAGCTGTTTTTT. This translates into CASRGQGSTGELFF.

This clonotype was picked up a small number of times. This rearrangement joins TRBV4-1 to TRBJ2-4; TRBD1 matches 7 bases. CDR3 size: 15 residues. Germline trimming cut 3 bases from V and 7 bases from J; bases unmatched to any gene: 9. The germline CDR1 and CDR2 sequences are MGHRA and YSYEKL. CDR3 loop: CASSQPTGLENIQYF. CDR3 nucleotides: TGCGCCAGCAGCCAGCCGACAGGGCTGGAGAACATTCAGTACTTC.

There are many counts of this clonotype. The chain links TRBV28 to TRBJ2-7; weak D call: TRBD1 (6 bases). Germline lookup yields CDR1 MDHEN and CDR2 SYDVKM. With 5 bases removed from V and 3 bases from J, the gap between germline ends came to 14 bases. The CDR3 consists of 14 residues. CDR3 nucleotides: TGTGCCAGCAGTATTGGGACACCCAACTACGAGCAGTACTTC. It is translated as CASSIGTPNYEQYF.

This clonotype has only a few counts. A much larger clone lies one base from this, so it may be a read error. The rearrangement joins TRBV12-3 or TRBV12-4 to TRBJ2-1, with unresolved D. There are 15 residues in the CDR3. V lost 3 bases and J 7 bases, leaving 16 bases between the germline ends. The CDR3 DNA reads TGTGCCAGCAGTTTTGAGGTGGCGTTAAGGAATGAGCAGTTCTTC. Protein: CASSFEVALRNEQFF.

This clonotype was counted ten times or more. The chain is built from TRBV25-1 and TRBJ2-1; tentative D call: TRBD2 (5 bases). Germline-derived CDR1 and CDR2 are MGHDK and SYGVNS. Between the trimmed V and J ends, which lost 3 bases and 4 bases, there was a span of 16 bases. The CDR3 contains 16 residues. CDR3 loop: CASSDSQAEFYNEQFF. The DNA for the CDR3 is TGTGCCAGCAGTGACTCCCAAGCGGAGTTTTACAATGAGCAGTTCTTC.

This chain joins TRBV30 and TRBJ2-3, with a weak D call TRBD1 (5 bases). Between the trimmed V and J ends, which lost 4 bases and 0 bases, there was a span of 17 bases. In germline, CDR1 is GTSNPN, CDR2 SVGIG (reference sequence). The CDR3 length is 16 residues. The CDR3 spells CAWIKGLAASTDTQYF. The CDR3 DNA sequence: TGTGCCTGGATCAAGGGGCTCGCAGCTAGCACAGATACGCAGTATTTT.

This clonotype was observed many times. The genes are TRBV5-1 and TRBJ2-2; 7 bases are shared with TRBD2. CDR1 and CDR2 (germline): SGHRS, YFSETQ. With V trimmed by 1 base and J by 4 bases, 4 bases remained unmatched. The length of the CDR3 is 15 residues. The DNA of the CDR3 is TGCGCCAGCAGCTTGTACGGGAGGAGCACCGGGGAGCTGTTTTTT. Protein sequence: CASSLYGRSTGELFF.

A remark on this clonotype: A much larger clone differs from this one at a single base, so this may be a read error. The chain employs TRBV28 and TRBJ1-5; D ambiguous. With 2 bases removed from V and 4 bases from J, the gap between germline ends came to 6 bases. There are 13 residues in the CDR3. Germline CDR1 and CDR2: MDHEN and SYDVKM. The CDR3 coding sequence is TGTGCCAGCAGTTTAATGGGGAATCAGCCCCAGCATTTT. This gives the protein CASSLMGNQPQHF.

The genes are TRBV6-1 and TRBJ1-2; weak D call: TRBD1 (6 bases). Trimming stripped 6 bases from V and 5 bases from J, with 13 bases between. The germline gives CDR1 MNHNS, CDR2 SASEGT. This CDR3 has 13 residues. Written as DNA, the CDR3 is TGTGCCAGCAGAACCCCAGGGGAGTATGGCTACACCTTC. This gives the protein CASRTPGEYGYTF.

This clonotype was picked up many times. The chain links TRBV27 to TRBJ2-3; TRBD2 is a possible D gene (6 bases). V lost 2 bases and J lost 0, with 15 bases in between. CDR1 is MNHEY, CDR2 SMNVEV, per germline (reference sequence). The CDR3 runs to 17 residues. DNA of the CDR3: TGTGCCAGCAGTTTAACCTCGAGGAGCGGGAGCACAGATACGCAGTATTTT. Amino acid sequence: CASSLTSRSGSTDTQYF.

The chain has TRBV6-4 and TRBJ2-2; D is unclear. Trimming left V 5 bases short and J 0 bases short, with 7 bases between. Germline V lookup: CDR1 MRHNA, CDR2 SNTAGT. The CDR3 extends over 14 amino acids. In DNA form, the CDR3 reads TGTGCCAGCAGTATCCAGCCGAACACCGGGGAGCTGTTTTTT. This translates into CASSIQPNTGELFF.

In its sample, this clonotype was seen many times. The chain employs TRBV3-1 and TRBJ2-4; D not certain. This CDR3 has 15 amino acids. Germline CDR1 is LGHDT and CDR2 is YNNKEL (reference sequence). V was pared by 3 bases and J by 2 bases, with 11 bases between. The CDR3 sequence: CASSQVTPSKNIQYF. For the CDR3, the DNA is TGTGCCAGCAGCCAGGTGACACCGTCCAAAAACATTCAGTACTTC.

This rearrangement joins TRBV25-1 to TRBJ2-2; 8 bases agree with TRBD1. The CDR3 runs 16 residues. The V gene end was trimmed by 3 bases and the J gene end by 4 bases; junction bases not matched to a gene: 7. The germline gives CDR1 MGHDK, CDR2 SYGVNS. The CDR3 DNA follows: TGTGCCAGCAGTGACCCCAGGGGGCAAGGCACCGGGGAGCTGTTTTTT. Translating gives CASSDPRGQGTGELFF.